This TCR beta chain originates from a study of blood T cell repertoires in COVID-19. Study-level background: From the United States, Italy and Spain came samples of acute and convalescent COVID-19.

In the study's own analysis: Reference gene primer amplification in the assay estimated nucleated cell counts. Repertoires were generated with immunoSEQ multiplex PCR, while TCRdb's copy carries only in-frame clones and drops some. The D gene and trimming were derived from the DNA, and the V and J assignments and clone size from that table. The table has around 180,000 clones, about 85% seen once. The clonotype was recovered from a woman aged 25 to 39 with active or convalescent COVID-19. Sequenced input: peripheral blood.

This CDR3 is CASSTRDTFTDTQYF. The CDR3 bases are TGTGCCAGTAGTACTCGGGACACCTTCACAGATACGCAGTATTTT. The genes are TRBV19 and TRBJ2-3, with D possibly being TRBD1 (6 bases). Trimming cost V 4 bases and J 2 bases, with 13 bases left between them. The CDR3 contains 15 residues. From germline, CDR1 is LNHDA and CDR2 SQIVND (reference sequence).